This T cell receptor (beta chain) is drawn from a study of blood T cell repertoires in COVID-19. Study in general: PBMCs, B-cell-depleted T cells, or T cells provided the cDNA or gDNA that made up the material.

V was clipped by 3 bases and J by 4 bases, with 11 bases between them. CDR1 SGDLS and CDR2 YYNGEE come from the germline V gene. CDR3 length: 14 amino acids. In the authors' methods: Amplification of reference gene primers was used by the study to estimate nucleated cell counts. Sequenced by immunoSEQ multiplex PCR; TCRdb stores in-frame clones only, minus some. V, J and clone size are taken as reported in that table, and D and trimming were inferred from the DNA itself. The sample records 55,000 to 70,000 clones, about 82% being singletons. The sequence came from a man between 50 and 59 years old with acute or convalescent COVID-19. The sequenced sample consisted of peripheral blood. The gene calls are TRBV9 and TRBJ1-3; maybe TRBD1 (5 bases). CDR3 in amino acids: CASSAGTLGNTIYF. CDR3 nucleotides: TGTGCCAGCAGCGCCGGGACTTTGGGAAACACCATATATTTT.